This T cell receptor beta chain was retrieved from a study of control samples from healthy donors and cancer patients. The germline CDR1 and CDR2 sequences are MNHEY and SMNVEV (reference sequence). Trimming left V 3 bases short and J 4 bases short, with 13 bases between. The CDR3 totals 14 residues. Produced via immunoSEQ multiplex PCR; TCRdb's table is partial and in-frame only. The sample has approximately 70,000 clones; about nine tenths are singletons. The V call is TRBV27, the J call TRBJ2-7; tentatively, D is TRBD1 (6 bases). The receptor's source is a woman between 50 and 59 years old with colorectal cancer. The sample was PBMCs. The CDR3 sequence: CASSFGTSNYEQYF. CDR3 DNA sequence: TGTGCCAGCAGTTTTGGGACAAGTAATTACGAGCAGTACTTC.